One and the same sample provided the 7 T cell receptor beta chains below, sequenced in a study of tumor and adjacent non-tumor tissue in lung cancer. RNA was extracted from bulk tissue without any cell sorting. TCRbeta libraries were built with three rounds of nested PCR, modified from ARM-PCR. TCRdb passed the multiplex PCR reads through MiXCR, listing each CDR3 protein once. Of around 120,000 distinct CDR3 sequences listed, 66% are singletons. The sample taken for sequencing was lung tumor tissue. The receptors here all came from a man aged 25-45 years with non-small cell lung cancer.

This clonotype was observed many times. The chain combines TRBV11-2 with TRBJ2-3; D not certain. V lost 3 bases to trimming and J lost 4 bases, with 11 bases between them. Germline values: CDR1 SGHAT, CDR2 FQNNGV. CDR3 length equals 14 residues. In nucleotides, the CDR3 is TGTGCCAGCAGCTTCGGCCAGAACTCAGATACGCAGTATTTT. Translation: CASSFGQNSDTQYF.

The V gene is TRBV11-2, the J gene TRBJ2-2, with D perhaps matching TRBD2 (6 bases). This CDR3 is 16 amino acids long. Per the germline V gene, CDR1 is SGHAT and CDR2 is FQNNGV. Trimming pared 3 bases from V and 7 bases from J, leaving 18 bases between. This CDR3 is CASSLVGGVGNGELFF. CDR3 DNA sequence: TGTGCCAGCAGCTTGGTCGGCGGGGTGGGGAACGGGGAGCTGTTTTTT.

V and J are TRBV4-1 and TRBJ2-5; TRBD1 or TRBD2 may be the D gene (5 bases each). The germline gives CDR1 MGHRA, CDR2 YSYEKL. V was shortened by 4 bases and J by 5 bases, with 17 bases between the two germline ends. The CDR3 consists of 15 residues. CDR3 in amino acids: CASSLEFRQRETQYF. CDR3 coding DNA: TGCGCCAGCAGCCTGGAATTTCGACAGCGGGAGACCCAGTACTTC.

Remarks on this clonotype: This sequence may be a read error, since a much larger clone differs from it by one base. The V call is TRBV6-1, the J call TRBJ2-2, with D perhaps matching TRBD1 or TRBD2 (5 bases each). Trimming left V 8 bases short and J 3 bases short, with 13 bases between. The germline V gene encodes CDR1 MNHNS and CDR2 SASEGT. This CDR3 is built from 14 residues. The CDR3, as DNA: TGTGCCAGCTGTGCCGGGGCCTACACCGGGGAGCTGTTTTTT. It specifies CASCAGAYTGELFF.

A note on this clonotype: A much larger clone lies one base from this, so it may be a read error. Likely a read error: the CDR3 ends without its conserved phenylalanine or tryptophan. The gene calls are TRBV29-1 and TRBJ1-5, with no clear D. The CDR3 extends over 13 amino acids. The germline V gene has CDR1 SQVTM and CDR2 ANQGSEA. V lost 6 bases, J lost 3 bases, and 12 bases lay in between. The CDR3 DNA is TGCAGCGTGGCAAGGGAACCCAATCAGCCCCAGCATTCT. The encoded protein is CSVAREPNQPQHS.

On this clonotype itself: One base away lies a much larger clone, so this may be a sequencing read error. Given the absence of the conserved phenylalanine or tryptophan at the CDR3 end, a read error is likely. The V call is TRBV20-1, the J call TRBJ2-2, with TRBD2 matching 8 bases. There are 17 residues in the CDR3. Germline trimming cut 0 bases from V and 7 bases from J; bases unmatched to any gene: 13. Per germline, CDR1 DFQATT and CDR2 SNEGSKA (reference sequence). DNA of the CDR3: TGCAGTGCTAGAGATCGGGTAGCGGGGAAGTTTAACGGGGAGCTGTTTTTA. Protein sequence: CSARDRVAGKFNGELFL.

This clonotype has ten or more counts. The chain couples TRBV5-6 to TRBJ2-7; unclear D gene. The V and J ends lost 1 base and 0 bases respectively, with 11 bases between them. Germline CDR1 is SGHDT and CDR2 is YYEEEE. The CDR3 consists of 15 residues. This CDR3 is CASSLFRGASYEQYF. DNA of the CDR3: TGTGCCAGCAGCTTGTTTCGCGGAGCCTCCTACGAGCAGTACTTC.